Reported below is one TCR beta chain. This record comes from a study of blood T cell repertoires in COVID-19. Study-level information: The origin of the acute and convalescent COVID-19 samples was the United States, Italy and Spain. T cells, B-cell-depleted T cells, or PBMCs provided the cDNA or gDNA that served as material.

Original processing notes: The assay estimated nucleated cells by amplifying reference gene primers. Sequencing used immunoSEQ multiplex PCR; TCRdb keeps in-frame clones, though not all of them. That table furnishes V, J and clone size, whereas the DNA furnished D and trimming. The sample lists 200,000 to 250,000 clones; roughly 79% were seen once. This CDR3 has 18 residues. J lost 6 bases, V lost 4 bases, and 16 bases had no gene match. Germline V gene sequence: CDR1 SGHNT, CDR2 YYREEE (reference sequence). The chain couples TRBV5-4 to TRBJ2-7, with 13 bases lining up with TRBD2. The sequencing input was peripheral blood. The TCR originated in a woman of 80 years or more with COVID-19, enrolled during active disease. CDR3 in DNA: TGTGCCAGCAGCCCTATGACTAGCGGGGGGTCTTTCACGACCGAGCAGTACTTC. Amino acids: CASSPMTSGGSFTTEQYF.